This T cell receptor (beta chain) was recovered during a study of blood T cell repertoires in COVID-19. About the study: Recovery among Cohort 3 donors was established by two negative PCRs, clearance, or symptom resolution. Nucleic acid was either cDNA or gDNA, and it came from T cells, B-cell-depleted T cells, or PBMCs.

This study enrolled people aged about 18 to 90 from under 25 US geographic areas. Grouping used clinical history reported by participants in a survey and questionnaire. CDR1 and CDR2 (germline): GTSNPN, SVGIG (reference sequence). V lost 2 bases to trimming and J lost 7 bases, with 14 bases between them. The CDR3 length is 13 residues. Data came from immunoSEQ multiplex PCR; TCRdb stores just in-frame clones and leaves some out. The table shows approximately 240,000 clones, with approximately 87% occurring only once. Sequenced sample: PBMCs or T cells enriched from blood (not recorded which). The V gene is TRBV30, the J gene TRBJ1-2; the D gene is possibly TRBD1 (6 bases). The sequence derives from a woman between 50 and 59 years old in a cohort exposed to, infected with or recovered from COVID-19 (not recorded which). Here the CDR3 DNA reads TGTGCCTGGAGTCCGGGACAAAAGGCTGGCTACACCTTC. It codes for CAWSPGQKAGYTF.